This TCR beta chain was obtained from a study of T cell responses to AZD1222 COVID-19 vaccine. Overall study context: Second doses at about 4 or about 12 weeks were pooled.

Worth noting for this clone: The antigen remains undetermined. This CDR3 is also generated by other DNA sequences in the sample.

Libraries were prepared by immunoSEQ multiplex PCR; TCRdb keeps only in-frame clonotypes and omits some of them. The table includes about 130,000 clones, more than 75% detected once. The trim removed 5 bases at V and 0 bases at J, leaving 3 bases unmatched. Germline lookup yields CDR1 SGHTA and CDR2 FQGNSA. There are 15 residues in the CDR3. Study findings and constraints: Along spike, vaccine-associated CD4 TCRs were found throughout, with dominance at 160-218 and 743-854. Breadth and depth of Spike-specific TCRs rose after two AZD1222 doses. Epitopes outside B.1.351 and B.1.1.7 mutated regions reportedly drew nearly half of spike TCRs.

This chain uses TRBV7-2 with TRBJ2-1; the match to TRBD1 covers 8 bases. Sample: peripheral blood, taken on day 0 of AZD1222 vaccination. The source is an adult in good health. As DNA, the CDR3 is TGTGCCAGCAGCCTTACAGGGGGCTCCTACAATGAGCAGTTCTTC. Protein: CASSLTGGSYNEQFF. Full variable domain (missing parts from reference TRBV7-2 and TRBJ2-1): GAGVSQSPSNKVTEKGKDVELRCDPISGHTALYWYRQSLGQGLEFLIYFQGNSAPDKSGLPSDRFSAERTGGSVSTLTIQRTQQEDSAVYLCASSLTGGSYNEQFFGPGTRLTVL.